This T cell receptor (beta chain) was captured in a study of cytomegalovirus exposure and HLA in healthy donors. Study-wide context: Some 85 million unique TCRs from HLA-typed donors were held in an early data release. In terms of ancestry, the Caucasian-associated cluster contained roughly 80% of the roughly 400 genotyped donors. General observations from the study: Later genetic work tied a missense DCLRE1C variant to beta-chain V and J trimming. About 87% or about 30% of the time was how often most TCR beta V segments were productive, according to an earlier analysis.

V was shortened by 0 bases and J by 4 bases, with 15 bases between the two germline ends. From germline, CDR1 is MGHRA and CDR2 YSYEKL. The CDR3 extends over 16 amino acids. The PCR made use of 60 Vbeta and 13 Jbeta primers. Assay used: immunoSEQ multiplex PCR; TCRdb lists only in-frame clones, some missing. There are 95,000 to 110,000 clones in the sample; approximately 79% occur only once, and roughly 15% lies in the top ten. Note on this clone: Its cognate antigen is unknown.

This sequence originates from a middle-aged woman in good health and CMV-seropositive. Sequencing was carried out using PBMCs. V and J are TRBV4-1 and TRBJ1-2; no reliable D call. The CDR3 loop reads CASSQDVSDSSYGYTF. The DNA for the CDR3 is TGCGCCAGCAGCCAAGATGTCTCGGACTCGAGCTATGGCTACACCTTC.